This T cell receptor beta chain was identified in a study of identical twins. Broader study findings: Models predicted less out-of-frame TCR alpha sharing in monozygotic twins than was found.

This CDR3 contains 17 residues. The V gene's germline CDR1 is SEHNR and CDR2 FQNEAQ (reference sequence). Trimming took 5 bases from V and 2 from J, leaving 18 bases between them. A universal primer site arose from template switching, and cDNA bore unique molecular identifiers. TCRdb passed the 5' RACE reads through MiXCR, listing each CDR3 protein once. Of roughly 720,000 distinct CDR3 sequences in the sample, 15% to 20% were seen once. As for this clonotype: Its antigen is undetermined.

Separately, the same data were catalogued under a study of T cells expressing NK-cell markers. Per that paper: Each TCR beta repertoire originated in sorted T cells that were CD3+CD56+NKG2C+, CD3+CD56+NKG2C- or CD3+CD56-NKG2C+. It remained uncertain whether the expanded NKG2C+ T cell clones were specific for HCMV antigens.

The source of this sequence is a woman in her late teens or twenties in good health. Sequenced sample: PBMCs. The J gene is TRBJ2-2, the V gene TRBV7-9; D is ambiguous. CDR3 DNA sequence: TGTGCCAGCAGCCCTTGGGCGGCGATTCTAAACACCGGGGAGCTGTTTTTT. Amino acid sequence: CASSPWAAILNTGELFF.